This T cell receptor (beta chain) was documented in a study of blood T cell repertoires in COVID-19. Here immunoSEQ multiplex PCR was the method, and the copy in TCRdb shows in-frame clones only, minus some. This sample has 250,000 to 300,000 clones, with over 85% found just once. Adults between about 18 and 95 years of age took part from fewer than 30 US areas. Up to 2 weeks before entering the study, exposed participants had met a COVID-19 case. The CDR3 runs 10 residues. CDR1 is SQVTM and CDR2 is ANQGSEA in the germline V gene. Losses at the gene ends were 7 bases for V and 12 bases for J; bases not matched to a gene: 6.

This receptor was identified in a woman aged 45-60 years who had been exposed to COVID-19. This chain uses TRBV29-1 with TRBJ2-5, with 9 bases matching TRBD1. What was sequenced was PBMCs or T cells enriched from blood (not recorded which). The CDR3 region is CSAGTGYKYF. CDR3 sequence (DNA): TGCAGCGCCGGGACAGGGTACAAGTACTTC.